The rows below give T cell receptor beta chains drawn from one sample of a study of cytomegalovirus exposure and HLA in healthy donors. Repertoires were generated with immunoSEQ multiplex PCR, while TCRdb's copy carries only in-frame clones and drops some. The table has more than 250,000 clones, roughly 87% seen once. Sequenced sample: PBMCs. All receptors derive from a woman under 40 in good health and CMV-seronegative. CDR3s leave out the opening cysteine and the closing phenylalanine or tryptophan. D genes are given only for firm matches.

d_gene: .; v_gene: TRBV9; CDR3aa: ASSGTSTLQY
d_gene: TRBD2; v_gene: TRBV10-2; CDR3aa: ASRTSGLQETQY
d_gene: TRBD2; v_gene: TRBV14; CDR3aa: ASRPSSGSLSEQY
d_gene: TRBD2; v_gene: TRBV5-1; CDR3aa: ASSPTPGLAVSTDTQY
d_gene: TRBD2; v_gene: TRBV5-6; CDR3aa: ASSRTSGSYNEQF
d_gene: .; v_gene: TRBV28; CDR3aa: ASSLGGINQPQH
d_gene: .; v_gene: TRBV5-1; CDR3aa: ASSLSDGAKLF
d_gene: .; v_gene: TRBV5-1; CDR3aa: ASSGSTDTQY
d_gene: TRBD1; v_gene: TRBV5-4; CDR3aa: ASSAAGTGGYNEQF
d_gene: TRBD2; v_gene: TRBV5-1; CDR3aa: ASSSGLAGGPSADTQY
d_gene: .; v_gene: TRBV6-1; CDR3aa: ASSERTGTYEQY
d_gene: .; v_gene: TRBV5-1; CDR3aa: ASGPGDLPEAF
d_gene: .; v_gene: TRBV6-6; CDR3aa: ASSYSAGADTGELF
d_gene: .; v_gene: TRBV2; CDR3aa: ANGHSSNEQF
d_gene: .; v_gene: TRBV28; CDR3aa: ASRRGGGPYEQY
d_gene: .; v_gene: TRBV30; CDR3aa: AWKLSVDTQY
d_gene: .; v_gene: TRBV11-3; CDR3aa: ASSTPGLTTDTQY
d_gene: .; v_gene: TRBV15; CDR3aa: ATSGGLNEKLF
d_gene: .; v_gene: TRBV27; CDR3aa: ASSWAAAFNEQF
d_gene: TRBD1; v_gene: TRBV2; CDR3aa: ASSELAGGGGYT
d_gene: .; v_gene: TRBV30; CDR3aa: AWSVLCSLSNYGYT
d_gene: TRBD2; v_gene: TRBV11-3; CDR3aa: ASNKRTSGINTGELF
d_gene: .; v_gene: TRBV28; CDR3aa: ASRYGTLGNIQY
d_gene: TRBD2; v_gene: TRBV18; CDR3aa: ASSPVAGGLYNEQF
d_gene: .; v_gene: TRBV4-1; CDR3aa: ASSQERLVGEQY
d_gene: .; v_gene: TRBV10-2; CDR3aa: ASSESGTTAEQY
d_gene: TRBD2; v_gene: TRBV7-2; CDR3aa: ASSPGLAGVAQY
d_gene: TRBD1; v_gene: TRBV19; CDR3aa: ATQQGYRGNQPQH
d_gene: TRBD1; v_gene: TRBV19; CDR3aa: ASSKGRTGGIEGEAF
d_gene: TRBD1; v_gene: TRBV9; CDR3aa: ASSVDRDRGSYNEQF
d_gene: .; v_gene: TRBV14; CDR3aa: ASSQEFRGREQF